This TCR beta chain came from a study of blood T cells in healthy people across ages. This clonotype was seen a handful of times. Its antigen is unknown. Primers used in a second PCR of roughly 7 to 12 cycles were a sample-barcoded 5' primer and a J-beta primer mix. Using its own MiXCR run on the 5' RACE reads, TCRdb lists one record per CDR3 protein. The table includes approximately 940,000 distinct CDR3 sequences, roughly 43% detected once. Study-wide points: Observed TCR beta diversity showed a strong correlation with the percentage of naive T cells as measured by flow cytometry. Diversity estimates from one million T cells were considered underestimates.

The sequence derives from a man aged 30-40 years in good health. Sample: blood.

Here the CDR3 reads CSAQGRDKETQYF. The CDR3, as DNA: TGCAGTGCTCAGGGGCGGGATAAAGAGACCCAGTACTTC. The chain is built from TRBV20-1 and TRBJ2-5, with D possibly called TRBD1 or TRBD2 (6 bases each). CDR1 is DFQATT, CDR2 SNEGSKA, per germline (reference sequence). CDR3 size: 13 residues. V lost 5 bases and J 3 bases, leaving 13 bases between the germline ends.